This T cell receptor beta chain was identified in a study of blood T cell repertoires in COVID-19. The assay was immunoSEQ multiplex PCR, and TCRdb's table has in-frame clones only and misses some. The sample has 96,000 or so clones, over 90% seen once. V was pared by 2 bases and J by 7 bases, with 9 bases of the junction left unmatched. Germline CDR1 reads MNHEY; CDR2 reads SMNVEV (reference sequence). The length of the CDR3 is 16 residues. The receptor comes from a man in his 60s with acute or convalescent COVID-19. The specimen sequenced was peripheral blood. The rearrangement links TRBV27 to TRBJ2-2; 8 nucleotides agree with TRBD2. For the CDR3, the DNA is TGTGCCAGCAGTTTAATCGGGACTAGGGCGAGCGGGGAGCTGTTTTTT. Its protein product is CASSLIGTRASGELFF.